A selection of T cell receptor beta chains follows, all from one sample in a study of T cells after posttransplantation cyclophosphamide. The assay was immunoSEQ multiplex PCR, and TCRdb's table has in-frame clones only and misses some. The sample gives over 20,000 clones, 97% of which show up once; around 0.15% is in the top ten. Sequenced material: naive CD4+ T cells sorted from PBMCs. The receptors here all came from a man in his fifties or sixties in good health, CMV-negative, and a related stem cell transplant donor. Both conserved end residues are part of each CDR3. D genes are given only for firm matches. A row's size may be missing; if present it is once, few, many or a size class.

CASSQVLAGGLSQETQYF - TRBJ2-5 TRBV4-3 TRBD2
CASSLERPNTEAFF once TRBJ1-1 TRBV7-9 -
CASTKKGETQYF - TRBJ2-5 TRBV19 -
CASSLLPWTSNMNEQFF - TRBJ2-1 TRBV5-1 TRBD2
CASRGQGKTGNTIYF - TRBJ1-3 TRBV6-5 TRBD1
CASRGQGDYGYTF - TRBJ1-2 TRBV4-3 TRBD1
CSVRGRLAKNIQYF - TRBJ2-4 TRBV29-1 -
CASRPGGANDEQYF - TRBJ2-7 TRBV5-1 TRBD2
CAWSGGPGAGVSYNEQFF - TRBJ2-1 TRBV30 TRBD2
CASSLGGDDNEQFF - TRBJ2-1 TRBV5-1 -
CASSFGAETYEQYF - TRBJ2-7 TRBV5-1 -
CASSRMERTADNQPQHF - TRBJ1-5 TRBV18 -
CASSFNEGGTEAFF - TRBJ1-1 TRBV5-1 -